The clone carrying this T cell receptor beta chain has just one count. This specimen belongs to a study of blood T cell repertoires in COVID-19. The CDR3 sequence is 13 residues long. Losses at the gene ends were 2 bases for V and 10 bases for J; bases not matched to a gene: 5. Germline CDR1 and CDR2: LNHNV and YYDKDF (reference sequence). Measured with immunoSEQ multiplex PCR; TCRdb has only the in-frame clones, and not every one. Altogether about 300,000 clones are present, 83% being singletons, with the ten largest covering over 8.5%. The clonotype was recovered from a woman aged 50 to 65 who had recovered from COVID-19. The specimen was peripheral blood. The chain uses TRBV15 and TRBJ2-1, with TRBD1 matching 7 bases. In DNA form, the CDR3 reads TGTGCCACCAGCAGATCGACAGGGTCAGAGCAGTTCTTC. The encoded protein is CATSRSTGSEQFF.